One sample yielded the 29 T cell receptor beta chains listed below, sequenced in a study of blood T cell repertoires in COVID-19. Method: immunoSEQ multiplex PCR; TCRdb's copy keeps in-frame clones and lacks some. The table lists 150,000 to 200,000 clones, about 85% of them singletons. The specimen sequenced was peripheral blood. The receptors derive from an elderly woman with acute or convalescent COVID-19.

This clone was seen many times. DNA of the CDR3: TGCAGCTTTAAGGGGGACGGCATGAACACTGAAGCTTTCTTT. Translation gives CSFKGDGMNTEAFF. The chain has TRBV29-1 and TRBJ1-1, with a possible D match to TRBD1 (6 bases). V shed 8 bases and J shed 0 bases, with 16 bases lying between them. Germline V gene data show CDR1 as SQVTM and CDR2 as ANQGSEA. This CDR3 region has 14 residues.

The CDR3 bases are TGTGCCAGCAGCCTCCGGACAGGGATGGCCTACGAGCAGTACTTC. Translated: CASSLRTGMAYEQYF. The chain couples TRBV3-1 (or the pseudogene TRBV3-2) to TRBJ2-7, with 8 bases that match TRBD1. The CDR3 consists of 15 residues. Germline CDR1 and CDR2: LGHDT and YNNKEL (reference sequence). V lost 4 bases to trimming and J lost 2 bases; unmatched junction nucleotides: 7.

The chain recombines TRBV4-1 with TRBJ1-2; tentatively, D is TRBD1 (5 bases). V was shortened by 4 bases and J by 7 bases, with 19 bases between the two germline ends. Per germline, CDR1 MGHRA and CDR2 YSYEKL. The CDR3 runs 15 residues. The CDR3 reads CASSPSNPGERGYTF. The DNA for the CDR3 is TGCGCCAGCAGCCCCTCGAATCCGGGGGAACGTGGCTACACCTTC.

Of note for this clone: Within the sample, other DNA sequences also encode this same CDR3. The chain uses TRBV18 and TRBJ1-1, with unresolved D. The CDR3 sequence is 14 residues long. Trimming pared 1 base from V and 3 bases from J, leaving 9 bases between. Germline CDR1 reads KGHSH; CDR2 reads LQKENI. The CDR3 DNA reads as TGTGCCAGCTCACCACAGGGAGGCGACACTGAAGCTTTCTTT. Protein: CASSPQGGDTEAFF.

The chain combines TRBV7-2 with TRBJ1-2; the D gene is possibly TRBD1 (5 bases). The CDR3 loop spans 13 amino acids. CDR1 and CDR2 from the germline V gene are SGHTA and FQGNSA. Trimming took off 3 bases at V and 7 bases at J, with 12 bases between the two ends. CDR3 nucleotide sequence: TGTGCCAGCAGCTTCCGGTCGCAGGGTGGCTACACCTTC. It yields the protein CASSFRSQGGYTF.

The J gene is TRBJ2-7, the V gene TRBV19, with 13 bases fitting TRBD2. This CDR3 contains 14 residues. From germline, CDR1 is LNHDA and CDR2 SQIVND (reference sequence). The trim removed 8 bases at V and 6 bases at J, leaving 7 bases unmatched. This CDR3 reads CASRTSGSDGEQYF. The CDR3 coding sequence is TGTGCCAGTCGGACTAGCGGGAGTGACGGCGAGCAGTACTTC.

J is TRBJ1-2 and V is TRBV2; 10 bases match TRBD1. V shed 5 bases, J shed 4 bases, and the junction held 7 bases outside the gene matches. Per germline, CDR1 SNHLY and CDR2 FYNNEI. The CDR3 length is 15 residues. As DNA, the CDR3 is TGTGCCAGCAGTCCAACGGGACAGGGGTCCTATGGCTACACCTTC. It encodes CASSPTGQGSYGYTF.

The chain has TRBV5-6 and TRBJ1-2; 7 nucleotides line up with TRBD1. The CDR3 is 14 amino acids. V shed 4 bases, J shed 5 bases, and the junction held 8 bases outside the gene matches. CDR1 and CDR2 from the germline V gene are SGHDT and YYEEEE. The chain's CDR3 is CASSPEGQLYGYTF. CDR3 nucleotides: TGTGCCAGCAGCCCAGAGGGACAGTTGTATGGCTACACCTTC.

The chain is built from TRBV15 and TRBJ1-2; 7 nucleotides align to TRBD1. In germline, CDR1 is LNHNV, CDR2 YYDKDF (reference sequence). Trimming cost V 0 bases and J 6 bases; bases outside gene matches: 4. The CDR3 totals 14 residues. The CDR3 loop is CATSRDRGNDGYTF. In DNA form, the CDR3 reads TGTGCCACCAGCAGAGACAGGGGGAACGATGGCTACACCTTC.

The rearrangement joins TRBV5-6 to TRBJ1-2; 7 bases are a match to TRBD1. V lost 4 bases and J lost 2; bases outside the gene matches: 2. The V gene's germline CDR1 is SGHDT and CDR2 YYEEEE. The CDR3 sequence is 13 residues long. The CDR3 sequence is CASSPGQNYGYTF. The CDR3 DNA reads as TGTGCCAGCAGCCCGGGACAGAACTATGGCTACACCTTC.

The chain employs TRBV7-9 and TRBJ1-1, with D possibly matching TRBD1 (6 bases). Trimming shortened V by 5 bases and J by 8 bases, and 27 bases separated the two germline ends. CDR3 length: 17 residues. Germline assignment: CDR1 SEHNR and CDR2 FQNEAQ (reference sequence). The CDR3 DNA is TGTGCCAGCAGCCCTAGGGCGTACTTCCGGGACACAAGAGAAGCTTTCTTT. It yields the protein CASSPRAYFRDTREAFF.

This chain joins TRBV6-1 and TRBJ2-7, with 9 bases matching TRBD1. This CDR3 contains 15 residues. The junction had 7 bases not matched to a gene; V was cut back by 3 bases and J by 4 bases. Germline V gene data show CDR1 as MNHNS and CDR2 as SASEGT. CDR3 protein: CASSEPGQGTYEQYF. CDR3 sequence (DNA): TGTGCCAGCAGTGAGCCGGGACAGGGTACGTACGAGCAGTACTTC.

V gene TRBV29-1 combines with J gene TRBJ1-2; 7 bases line up with TRBD1. The CDR3 is 13 amino acids. From germline, CDR1 is SQVTM and CDR2 ANQGSEA. V was pared by 7 bases and J by 0 bases, with 5 bases of the junction left unmatched. The CDR3 DNA is TGCAGCGCGGACAGGCTCTCTAACTATGGCTACACCTTC. Its translation is CSADRLSNYGYTF. The full variable domain, completed using reference TRBV29-1 and TRBJ1-2, is SAVISQKPSRDICQRGTSLTIQCQVDSQVTMMFWYRQQPGQSLTLIATANQGSEATYESGFVIDKFPISRPNLTFSTLTVSNMSPEDSSIYLCSADRLSNYGYTFGSGTRLTVV.

This clone came up a few times. The V gene is TRBV19, the J gene TRBJ2-7, with D perhaps TRBD1 (5 bases). Deletions cut 0 bases from V and 3 bases from J, with 9 bases between. CDR1 is LNHDA and CDR2 is SQIVND in the germline V gene (reference sequence). This CDR3 region has 14 residues. As DNA, the CDR3 is TGTGCCAGTAGTATAGATCTAGGGGTCTACGAGCAGTACTTC. This sequence encodes CASSIDLGVYEQYF.

The chain uses TRBV6-5 and TRBJ2-4; possible D gene TRBD1, 5 bases. The germline V gene encodes CDR1 MNHEY and CDR2 SVGAGI. V gave up 7 bases and J gave up 2 bases, with 12 bases separating them. There are 14 residues in the CDR3. The CDR3 DNA sequence: TGTGCCAGCACCCAGGGCTGGTCCAAAAACATTCAGTACTTC. Protein product: CASTQGWSKNIQYF.

J is TRBJ1-1 and V is TRBV10-1, with a tentative D call TRBD1 (5 bases). Trimming took off 2 bases at V and 1 base at J, with 8 bases between the two ends. This CDR3 contains 14 residues. From germline, CDR1 is WNHNN and CDR2 SYGVQD (reference sequence). CDR3 sequence (DNA): TGCGCCAGCAGTGAGGGGACTACGAACACTGAAGCTTTCTTT. This encodes CASSEGTTNTEAFF.

The chain employs TRBV2 and TRBJ2-3; 9 nucleotides match TRBD2. The CDR3 is 14 amino acids. V was pared by 7 bases and J by 2 bases, with 4 bases of the junction left unmatched. Germline lookup yields CDR1 SNHLY and CDR2 FYNNEI. CDR3 region: CASKSGGLTDTQYF. The CDR3 nucleotides read TGTGCCAGCAAGAGCGGGGGGCTCACAGATACGCAGTATTTT. Full variable domain (rest looked up from reference TRBV2 and TRBJ2-3): EPEVTQTPSHQVTQMGQEVILRCVPISNHLYFYWYRQILGQKVEFLVSFYNNEISEKSEIFDDQFSVERPDGSNFTLKIRSTKLEDSAMYFCASKSGGLTDTQYFGPGTRLTVL.

The rearrangement links TRBV19 to TRBJ1-1; D might be TRBD1 (5 bases). The V end lost 3 bases, the J end lost 4 bases, and 12 bases lay between the germline ends. The CDR3 loop spans 14 amino acids. CDR1 and CDR2 from the germline V gene are LNHDA and SQIVND (reference sequence). The CDR3 sequence is CASSIPAGSTEAFF. Written as DNA, the CDR3 is TGTGCCAGTAGTATCCCGGCAGGGTCCACTGAAGCTTTCTTT.

This clone was seen more than once but under ten times. The same CDR3 can be traced to other DNA sequences in this sample. The gene calls are TRBV5-5 and TRBJ1-1; D might be TRBD1 (6 bases). Between the trimmed V and J ends, which lost 5 bases and 4 bases, there was a span of 12 bases. The CDR3 extends over 13 amino acids. In germline, CDR1 is SGHKS, CDR2 YYEKEE (reference sequence). DNA of the CDR3: TGTGCCAGCAGAGTACAGGGTGCCACTGAAGCTTTCTTT. The encoded protein is CASRVQGATEAFF.

This chain links TRBV9 with TRBJ2-3, with a weak D call TRBD1 (5 bases). Trimming pared 3 bases from V and 1 base from J, leaving 12 bases between. Germline V gene lookup returns CDR1 SGDLS and CDR2 YYNGEE. This CDR3 has 15 amino acids. The CDR3 DNA is TGTGCCAGCAGCGCGTCAGGGTACGGCACAGATACGCAGTATTTT. Translating gives CASSASGYGTDTQYF.

The gene calls are TRBV2 and TRBJ2-3, with TRBD2 identical over 7 bases. V lost 4 bases to trimming and J lost 1 base; unmatched junction nucleotides: 5. This CDR3 has 15 amino acids. Germline V CDR1 and CDR2: SNHLY, FYNNEI. The CDR3 nucleotides read TGTGCCAGCAGTGCGCTCGCGGGGGGCACAGATACGCAGTATTTT. It encodes CASSALAGGTDTQYF.

The chain has TRBV11-2 and TRBJ2-1; D is ambiguous. Germline-derived CDR1 and CDR2 are SGHAT and FQNNGV. This CDR3 comprises 13 residues. V was pared by 0 bases and J by 12 bases, with 12 bases between. The CDR3, as DNA: TGTGCCAGCAGCTTAGATTTACCCGGCGGGCAGTTCTTC. It specifies CASSLDLPGGQFF. Looking up the rest from reference TRBV11-2 and TRBJ2-1 gives the full variable domain: EAGVAQSPRYKIIEKRQSVAFWCNPISGHATLYWYQQILGQGPKLLIQFQNNGVVDDSQLPKDRFSAERLKGVDSTLKIQPAKLEDSAVYLCASSLDLPGGQFFGPGTRLTVL.

The chain joins TRBV10-3 to TRBJ1-6; D unclear. The CDR3 length is 14 residues. Germline V lookup: CDR1 ENHRY, CDR2 SYGVKD. Trimming left V 4 bases short and J 3 bases short, with 7 bases between. Here the CDR3 reads CAISGEGYNSPLHF. The CDR3, as DNA: TGTGCCATCAGTGGGGAGGGCTATAATTCACCCCTCCACTTT.

The J gene is TRBJ2-7, the V gene TRBV3-1 (or the pseudogene TRBV3-2); D remains unclear. Trimming took off 1 base at V and 2 bases at J, with 15 bases between the two ends. The CDR3 covers 16 residues. Germline assignment: CDR1 LGHDT and CDR2 YNNKEL (reference sequence). The CDR3 is CASSQGSSSAPYEQYF. In nucleotides, the CDR3 is TGTGCCAGCAGCCAAGGGTCAAGTAGTGCCCCCTACGAGCAGTACTTC.

CDR3 in amino acids: CASSLELNQDTQYF. CDR3 nucleotides: TGCGCCAGCAGCTTGGAACTTAATCAAGATACGCAGTATTTT. The genes are TRBV5-1 and TRBJ2-3; D unclear. The CDR3 extends over 14 amino acids. CDR1 and CDR2 from the germline V gene are SGHRS and YFSETQ. Trimming cost V 0 bases and J 5 bases, with 10 bases left between them.

V is TRBV3-1 (or the pseudogene TRBV3-2) and J is TRBJ1-2; no firm D call. Trimming stripped 1 base from V and 8 bases from J, with 17 bases between. CDR1 and CDR2 from the germline V gene are LGHDT and YNNKEL (reference sequence). The CDR3 spans 15 residues. The CDR3 sequence: CASSQGGLTGKGYTF. As DNA, the CDR3 is TGTGCCAGCAGCCAAGGTGGACTTACCGGAAAGGGCTACACCTTC.

This chain uses TRBV10-3 with TRBJ1-1; D may be TRBD1 (6 bases). Trimming pared 5 bases from V and 1 base from J, leaving 8 bases between. The CDR3 consists of 13 residues. The germline gives CDR1 ENHRY, CDR2 SYGVKD. DNA of the CDR3: TGTGCCATCAGTCGAGGGGGGAACACTGAAGCTTTCTTT. Translating gives CAISRGGNTEAFF.

This clone occurred a few times. The gene calls are TRBV7-9 and TRBJ1-5; 9 bases are a match to TRBD1. The germline V gene has CDR1 SEHNR and CDR2 FQNEAQ (reference sequence). The CDR3 consists of 14 residues. The V gene end was trimmed by 5 bases and the J gene end by 6 bases; junction bases not matched to a gene: 5. The CDR3 sequence is CASSPTGGTQPQHF. The DNA of the CDR3 is TGTGCCAGCAGCCCGACAGGGGGAACTCAGCCCCAGCATTTT.

This sequence joins TRBV10-1 and TRBJ2-7; 7 positions agree with TRBD1. The CDR3 has 13 residues. V lost 4 bases and J lost 4; bases outside the gene matches: 4. In germline, CDR1 is WNHNN, CDR2 SYGVQD (reference sequence). The CDR3 loop reads CASSADRKYEQYF. The CDR3 bases are TGCGCCAGCAGTGCGGACAGGAAATACGAGCAGTACTTC.